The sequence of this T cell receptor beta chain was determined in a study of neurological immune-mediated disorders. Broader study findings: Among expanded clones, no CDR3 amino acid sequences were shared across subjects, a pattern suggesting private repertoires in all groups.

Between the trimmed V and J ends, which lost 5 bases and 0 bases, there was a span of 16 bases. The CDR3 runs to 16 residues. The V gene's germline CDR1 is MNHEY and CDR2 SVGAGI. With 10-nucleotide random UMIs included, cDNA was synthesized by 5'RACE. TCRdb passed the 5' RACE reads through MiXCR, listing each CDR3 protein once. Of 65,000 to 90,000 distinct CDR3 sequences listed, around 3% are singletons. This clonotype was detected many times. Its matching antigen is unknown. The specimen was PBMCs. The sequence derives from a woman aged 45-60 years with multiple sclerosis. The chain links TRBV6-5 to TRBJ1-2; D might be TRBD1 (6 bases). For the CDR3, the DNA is TGTGCCAGCAGTGACGGACAGAGGAGGGCTAACTATGGCTACACCTTC. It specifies CASSDGQRRANYGYTF.